These 10 T cell receptor beta chains share one sample of origin, sequenced in a study of CD8+ T cells in alopecia areata. Reverse transcribed after extraction, RNA yielded cDNA as the sequencing template. Sequencing used immunoSEQ multiplex PCR; TCRdb keeps in-frame clones, though not all of them. The sample lists hundreds of thousands of clones, about 62% occurring once. Treatment of the sample: oral pan-JAK inhibitor, 5-10 mg twice daily. The specimen comprised CD4+ T cells sorted from blood, sampled between weeks 51 and 52, from a patient treated with tofacitinib. The receptors stem from a human donor with alopecia areata.

V is TRBV10-3 and J is TRBJ2-5; 7 nucleotides match TRBD1. The CDR3 covers 13 residues. V lost 3 bases to trimming and J lost 2 bases; unmatched junction nucleotides: 0. Germline CDR1 is ENHRY and CDR2 is SYGVKD. This CDR3 is CAISDRGQETQYF. CDR3 nucleotides: TGTGCCATCAGTGACAGGGGGCAAGAGACCCAGTACTTC.

This chain links TRBV7-2 with TRBJ2-3, with TRBD2 matching over 7 bases. This CDR3 has 15 residues. J was trimmed by 5 bases and V by 5 bases; bases with no gene match: 10. CDR1 and CDR2 (germline): SGHTA, FQGNSA. CDR3 nucleotide sequence: TGTGCCAGCAGCCCAGGAGGTCCGGGAGGAGATACGCAGTATTTT. Its protein is CASSPGGPGGDTQYF.

A few counts support this clone. The chain has TRBV7-2 and TRBJ2-3; 9 bases map to TRBD2. The CDR3 consists of 17 residues. V gave up 5 bases and J gave up 6 bases; unmatched junction bases: 15. Per the germline V gene, CDR1 is SGHTA and CDR2 is FQGNSA. The CDR3 DNA follows: TGTGCCAGCAGCGCGCGACCCGGGCGGGGGGGCCCTGATACGCAGTATTTT. Amino acid sequence: CASSARPGRGGPDTQYF.

This clone has more than one count but fewer than ten. Other DNA sequences in this specimen translate into the identical CDR3. The genes are TRBV30 and TRBJ2-6; D gene ambiguous. Trimming shortened V by 5 bases and J by 0 bases, and 8 bases separated the two germline ends. The CDR3 consists of 14 residues. Germline V gives CDR1 GTSNPN, CDR2 SVGIG (reference sequence). The CDR3, as DNA: TGTGCCTGGGGCCCGAACTCTGGGGCCAACGTCCTGACTTTC. Encoded protein: CAWGPNSGANVLTF.

This clone appeared a few times. The gene calls are TRBV5-1 and TRBJ2-7; D gene unclear. This CDR3 has 12 amino acids. The V and J ends lost 0 bases and 6 bases respectively, with 7 bases between them. Germline CDR1 and CDR2: SGHRS and YFSETQ. DNA of the CDR3: TGCGCCAGCAGCTTGGAGACGAGCGAGCAGTACTTC. It yields the protein CASSLETSEQYF. Full variable domain (missing parts from reference TRBV5-1 and TRBJ2-7): KAGVTQTPRYLIKTRGQQVTLSCSPISGHRSVSWYQQTPGQGLQFLFEYFSETQRNKGNFPGRFSGRQFSNSRSEMNVSTLELGDSALYLCASSLETSEQYFGPGTRLTVT.

The chain employs TRBV25-1 and TRBJ2-5; either TRBD1 or TRBD2 may fit D (6 bases each). The ends were cut back, 1 base at V and 5 bases at J, with 14 bases in the middle. This CDR3 has 15 amino acids. Germline-derived CDR1 and CDR2 are MGHDK and SYGVNS. The CDR3 here is CASSELRGQVETQYF. DNA of the CDR3: TGTGCCAGCAGTGAATTACGGGGGCAGGTGGAGACCCAGTACTTC.

The genes are TRBV5-1 and TRBJ2-5; D might be TRBD1 or TRBD2, each matching 5 bases. CDR3 length equals 14 residues. The germline V gene encodes CDR1 SGHRS and CDR2 YFSETQ. With 2 bases removed from V and 2 bases from J, the gap between germline ends came to 10 bases. CDR3 residues: CASSFGAEQETQYF. CDR3 bases: TGCGCCAGCAGCTTCGGGGCAGAGCAAGAGACCCAGTACTTC.

This clone was seen once. The chain has TRBV30 and TRBJ2-3, with TRBD1 matching over 7 bases. Per the germline V gene, CDR1 is GTSNPN and CDR2 is SVGIG (reference sequence). CDR3 length equals 13 residues. V trimming: 7 bases; J trimming: 2 bases; junction bases outside the gene matches: 6. The CDR3 region is CASTGSTTDTQYF. The CDR3 bases are TGTGCCTCGACAGGGTCCACCACAGATACGCAGTATTTT.

This clone was seen only once. CDR3: CSAFSNTEAFF. The DNA of the CDR3 is TGCAGCGCCTTCTCCAACACTGAAGCTTTCTTT. J is TRBJ1-1 and V is TRBV29-1; no clear D gene. The ends were cut back, 7 bases at V and 2 bases at J, with 8 bases in the middle. Germline assignment: CDR1 SQVTM and CDR2 ANQGSEA. The CDR3 totals 11 residues.

This rearrangement joins TRBV30 to TRBJ2-3, with 7 bases fitting TRBD1. V shed 4 bases, J shed 5 bases, and the junction held 9 bases outside the gene matches. The length of the CDR3 is 14 residues. Per germline, CDR1 GTSNPN and CDR2 SVGIG (reference sequence). CDR3 region: CAWTQGSFGDTQYF. DNA for the CDR3: TGTGCCTGGACACAGGGGTCATTCGGAGATACGCAGTATTTT.